The 25 T cell receptor beta chains presented below share a single source sample, sequenced in a study of OX40 agonist ivuxolimab in advanced cancers. Here immunoSEQ multiplex PCR was the method, and the copy in TCRdb shows in-frame clones only, minus some. Of approximately 70,000 clones in the sample, approximately 78% were seen once. Sequencing used CD4+ or CD8+ T cells sorted from blood, obtained in a trial of the OX40 agonist ivuxolimab. All receptors come from an adult with an advanced solid tumor such as melanoma, head and neck, liver or kidney cancer.

This sequence joins TRBV19 and TRBJ1-5, with D perhaps TRBD1 (5 bases). V was shortened by 4 bases and J by 11 bases, with 9 bases between the two germline ends. This CDR3 spans 11 amino acids. Germline lookup yields CDR1 LNHDA and CDR2 SQIVND (reference sequence). The CDR3 spells CASSNGGAQHF. Here the CDR3 DNA reads TGTGCCAGTAGTAACGGGGGAGCCCAGCATTTT.

J is TRBJ1-5 and V is TRBV7-3; D unclear. This CDR3 is 13 amino acids long. Germline V gene sequence: CDR1 SGHTA, CDR2 FQGTGA. Trimming took off 5 bases at V and 5 bases at J, with 10 bases between the two ends. The DNA for the CDR3 is TGTGCCAGCAGCCCTGGTCCCTATCAGCCCCAGCATTTT. It codes for CASSPGPYQPQHF.

This clone was seen a few times. The CDR3 here is CASSSNRGIDEQFF. In nucleotides, the CDR3 is TGTGCCAGCAGTTCCAACAGGGGAATAGATGAGCAGTTCTTC. The chain carries TRBV7-9 and TRBJ2-1; 7 bases agree with TRBD1. Germline-derived CDR1 and CDR2 are SEHNR and FQNEAQ (reference sequence). There are 14 residues in the CDR3. Trimming took 6 bases from V and 8 from J; bases not matched to a gene: 10.

The V gene is TRBV7-3, the J gene TRBJ2-5; no definite D call. There are 13 residues in the CDR3. The V and J ends lost 2 bases and 3 bases respectively, with 7 bases between them. The germline V gene encodes CDR1 SGHTA and CDR2 FQGTGA. This chain's CDR3 is CASSLALEETQYF. CDR3 DNA: TGTGCCAGCAGCTTAGCCCTAGAAGAGACCCAGTACTTC.

The chain combines TRBV2 with TRBJ1-2, with 7 bases identical to TRBD1. The CDR3 loop spans 15 amino acids. V was clipped by 0 bases and J by 2 bases; unmatched bases: 3. Germline CDR1 is SNHLY and CDR2 is FYNNEI. CDR3 nucleotide sequence: TGTGCCAGCAGTGAAGCCCGACAGGGAAACTATGGCTACACCTTC. This gives the protein CASSEARQGNYGYTF.

This chain joins TRBV19 and TRBJ2-3, with D tentatively TRBD2 (6 bases). The CDR3 is 15 residues long. Trimming left V 5 bases short and J 2 bases short, with 14 bases between. The V gene's germline CDR1 is LNHDA and CDR2 SQIVND (reference sequence). The CDR3: CASSPAGLDTDTQYF. In DNA form, the CDR3 reads TGTGCCAGTAGTCCCGCGGGACTGGACACAGATACGCAGTATTTT. The full variable domain, in which reference TRBV19 and TRBJ2-3 provide the parts outside the CDR3, is DGGITQSPKYLFRKEGQNVTLSCEQNLNHDAMYWYRQDPGQGLRLIYYSQIVNDFQKGDIAEGYSVSREKKESFPLTVTSAQKNPTAFYLCASSPAGLDTDTQYFGPGTRLTVL.

The chain is built from TRBV28 and TRBJ1-6; 8 bases are shared with TRBD1. Germline CDR1 and CDR2: MDHEN and SYDVKM. The CDR3 has 18 amino acids. Trimming at V came to 8 bases and at J to 4 bases, leaving 16 bases not matched to a gene. This CDR3 reads CASLPTDGTGRYNSPLHF. The CDR3 DNA reads as TGTGCCAGCCTACCTACAGACGGGACAGGACGTTATAATTCACCCCTCCACTTT.

V gene TRBV19 combines with J gene TRBJ2-1, with TRBD2 matching over 11 bases. This CDR3 has 18 amino acids. Germline CDR1 is LNHDA and CDR2 is SQIVND (reference sequence). The J segment lost 4 bases and the V segment lost 3 bases, leaving 11 bases of the junction unmatched. The CDR3 region is CASSIGLAGGQDYNEQFF. The CDR3 nucleotides read TGTGCCAGTAGTATTGGGCTAGCGGGGGGCCAAGATTACAATGAGCAGTTCTTC. Full variable domain (missing parts from reference TRBV19 and TRBJ2-1): DGGITQSPKYLFRKEGQNVTLSCEQNLNHDAMYWYRQDPGQGLRLIYYSQIVNDFQKGDIAEGYSVSREKKESFPLTVTSAQKNPTAFYLCASSIGLAGGQDYNEQFFGPGTRLTVL.

V gene TRBV2 combines with J gene TRBJ2-2; 7 bases match TRBD1. Germline V gene sequence: CDR1 SNHLY, CDR2 FYNNEI. V was pared by 5 bases and J by 6 bases, with 0 bases of the junction left unmatched. This CDR3 has 12 residues. CDR3: CASSTGAGELFF. The CDR3 DNA reads TGTGCCAGCAGTACAGGGGCCGGGGAGCTGTTTTTT.

The V call is TRBV5-1, the J call TRBJ2-5; 8 bases fit TRBD2. The CDR3 totals 15 residues. Trimming removed 4 bases from V and 5 bases from J; junction bases left unmatched: 10. CDR1 is SGHRS and CDR2 is YFSETQ in the germline V gene. This CDR3 is CASSEPGGAGETQYF. The CDR3 DNA reads as TGCGCCAGCAGCGAACCCGGGGGGGCCGGGGAGACCCAGTACTTC.

This chain connects TRBV5-8 to TRBJ1-5; 8 bases are shared with TRBD1. The V and J ends lost 0 bases and 15 bases, in that order; junction bases with no gene match: 11. CDR1 SGHTS and CDR2 YDEGEE come from the germline V gene. This CDR3 region has 14 residues. CDR3 DNA: TGTGCCAGCAGCTTGGCCGAAGCTTGGACAGGGTCGCATTTT. The encoded protein is CASSLAEAWTGSHF. The full variable domain, its missing parts supplied by reference TRBV5-8 and TRBJ1-5, is EAGVTQSPTHLIKTRGQQATLRCSPISGHTSVYWYQQALGLGLQFLLWYDEGEERNRGNFPPRFSGRQFPNYSSELNVNALELEDSALYLCASSLAEAWTGSHFGDGTRLSIL.

This clone was seen once. The rearrangement joins TRBV29-1 to TRBJ2-1; D is possibly TRBD1 (5 bases). This CDR3 comprises 14 residues. Germline assignment: CDR1 SQVTM and CDR2 ANQGSEA. Trimming left V 7 bases short and J 1 base short, with 14 bases between. This CDR3 reads CSGKTVKSYNEQFF. The CDR3 DNA sequence: TGCAGCGGGAAGACAGTCAAGTCCTACAATGAGCAGTTCTTC.

The chain uses TRBV9 and TRBJ1-1, with a tentative D call TRBD1 (6 bases). V lost 4 bases to trimming and J lost 1 base, with 17 bases between them. The CDR3 length is 16 residues. Germline V gene sequence: CDR1 SGDLS, CDR2 YYNGEE. For the CDR3, the DNA is TGTGCCAGCAGCAAATCAGGGGTGCCTACGAACACTGAAGCTTTCTTT. Translation: CASSKSGVPTNTEAFF.

The rearrangement joins TRBV5-1 to TRBJ2-7; D uncertain. Germline-derived CDR1 and CDR2 are SGHRS and YFSETQ. Trimming left V 2 bases short and J 5 bases short, with 14 bases between. This CDR3 spans 14 amino acids. Written as DNA, the CDR3 is TGCGCCAGCAGCTTCCTCTCTACCGGCGACGAGCAGTACTTC. Translating it yields CASSFLSTGDEQYF. The full variable domain, with the rest looked up from reference TRBV5-1 and TRBJ2-7, is KAGVTQTPRYLIKTRGQQVTLSCSPISGHRSVSWYQQTPGQGLQFLFEYFSETQRNKGNFPGRFSGRQFSNSRSEMNVSTLELGDSALYLCASSFLSTGDEQYFGPGTRLTVT.

This clone was picked up one time. The V call is TRBV5-1, the J call TRBJ2-2; 7 bases are shared with TRBD2. The V segment lost 5 bases and the J segment 1 base; nucleotides outside the gene matches: 8. The CDR3 loop spans 16 amino acids. The germline V gene has CDR1 SGHRS and CDR2 YFSETQ. CDR3 protein: CASRPTLAVNTGELFF. DNA of the CDR3: TGCGCCAGCAGGCCGACCCTAGCGGTGAACACCGGGGAGCTGTTTTTT.

The rearrangement joins TRBV28 to TRBJ2-5; TRBD2 aligns across 7 bases. The germline CDR1 and CDR2 sequences are MDHEN and SYDVKM. The CDR3 extends over 15 amino acids. Trimming at V came to 3 bases and at J to 7 bases, leaving 11 bases not matched to a gene. In DNA form, the CDR3 reads TGTGCCAGCAGTTTCCCCACGGGGGAGGGGTGGACCCAGTACTTC. Translated: CASSFPTGEGWTQYF.

The genes are TRBV28 and TRBJ1-2; a weak D match, TRBD1 (6 bases). Germline V gene sequence: CDR1 MDHEN, CDR2 SYDVKM. This CDR3 has 13 amino acids. Trimming pared 3 bases from V and 7 bases from J, leaving 12 bases between. Here the CDR3 DNA reads TGTGCCAGCAGTTTGTTGGGGGCGCTTGGCTACACCTTC. Translated, it gives CASSLLGALGYTF.

The V and J genes are TRBV2 and TRBJ1-1, with D hard to call. The V gene lost 6 bases and the J gene lost 2 bases, with 13 bases spanning the gap. CDR3 length equals 14 residues. CDR1 and CDR2 (germline): SNHLY, FYNNEI. In DNA, the CDR3 is TGTGCCAGCAGCTTGAGTACTTCTAACACTGAAGCTTTCTTT. Amino acids: CASSLSTSNTEAFF.

The V gene is TRBV2, the J gene TRBJ2-3; 7 bases align to TRBD2. Germline V gene sequence: CDR1 SNHLY, CDR2 FYNNEI. V dropped 9 bases and J dropped 1; count of bases not matched to a gene: 7. This CDR3 has 14 residues. CDR3 nucleotides: TGTGCCAGTGTTGGGCTAGCGGGCACAGATACGCAGTATTTT. Protein: CASVGLAGTDTQYF.

The chain has TRBV21-1 and TRBJ2-3. TRBV21-1 is a known pseudogene. The CDR3 extends over 12 amino acids. The CDR3: CASSKVPDTQYF. CDR3 coding DNA: TGTGCCAGCAGCAAAGTGCCAGATACGCAGTATTTT.

The rearrangement uses TRBV28 and TRBJ2-5, with TRBD1 matching 8 bases. The junction had 6 bases not matched to a gene; V was cut back by 4 bases and J by 2 bases. The V gene's germline CDR1 is MDHEN and CDR2 SYDVKM. The CDR3 contains 15 residues. The CDR3 loop is CASSSGQGRQETQYF. The CDR3 nucleotides are TGTGCCAGCAGTTCCGGACAGGGACGTCAAGAGACCCAGTACTTC.

The chain employs TRBV11-2 and TRBJ1-2; no firm D call. Germline loops: CDR1 SGHAT, CDR2 FQNNGV. The CDR3 loop spans 13 amino acids. V lost 5 bases, J lost 4 bases, and 11 bases lay in between. CDR3 sequence reads: CASSIGESYGYTF. The CDR3 bases are TGTGCCAGCAGCATAGGTGAGAGCTATGGCTACACCTTC.

This chain uses TRBV28 with TRBJ2-7, with 7 nucleotides matching TRBD2. V shed 5 bases, J shed 3 bases, and the junction held 10 bases outside the gene matches. The CDR3 loop spans 15 amino acids. Germline V gene sequence: CDR1 MDHEN, CDR2 SYDVKM. CDR3 in amino acids: CASSPLSGDFYEQYV. CDR3 DNA sequence: TGTGCCAGCAGTCCACTCAGCGGGGATTTCTACGAGCAGTACGTC.

This clone was seen just once. The rearrangement joins TRBV4-2 to TRBJ2-5; no definite D call. This CDR3 contains 14 residues. V lost 0 bases and J lost 4, with 9 bases in between. Germline CDR1 and CDR2: LGHNA and YNFKEQ. In DNA, the CDR3 is TGTGCCAGCAGCCAAGACCCCCAAGGAGAGACCCAGTACTTC. It codes for CASSQDPQGETQYF.

The rearrangement links TRBV5-1 to TRBJ1-1, with D uncertain. The V and J ends lost 5 bases and 1 base respectively, with 9 bases between them. This CDR3 is 13 amino acids long. Per germline, CDR1 SGHRS and CDR2 YFSETQ. The CDR3 protein is CASSSQQNTEAFF. Written as DNA, the CDR3 is TGCGCCAGCAGTTCCCAACAGAACACTGAAGCTTTCTTT.